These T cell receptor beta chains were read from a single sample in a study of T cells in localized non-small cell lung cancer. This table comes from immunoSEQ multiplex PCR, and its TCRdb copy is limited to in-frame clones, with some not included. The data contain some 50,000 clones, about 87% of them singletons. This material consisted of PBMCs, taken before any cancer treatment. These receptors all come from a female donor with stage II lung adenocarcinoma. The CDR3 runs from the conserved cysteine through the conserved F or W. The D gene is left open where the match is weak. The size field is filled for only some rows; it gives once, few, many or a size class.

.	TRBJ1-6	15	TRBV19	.	TGTGCCAGTAGTATAGATCAAGGTGATGGATCACCCCTCCACTTT	CASSIDQGDGSPLHF
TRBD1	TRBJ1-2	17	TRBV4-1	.	TGCGCCAGCAGCCAGGGGGCGACAGGGTCCCGGGCGGCTGGCTACACCTTC	CASSQGATGSRAAGYTF
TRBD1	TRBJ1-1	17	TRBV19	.	TGTGCCAGTAGTCCGCGGACAGGGTCCCTTTCTAACACTGAAGCTTTCTTT	CASSPRTGSLSNTEAFF
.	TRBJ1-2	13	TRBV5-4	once	TGTGCCAGCAGCTTCACAGAGAACTATGGCTACACCTTC	CASSFTENYGYTF
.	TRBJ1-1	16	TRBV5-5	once	TGTGCCAGCAGCTTGGGAGACGGGCCAGGGGTTGAAGGAGCTTTCTTT	CASSLGDGPGVEGAFF
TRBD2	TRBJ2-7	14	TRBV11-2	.	TGTGCCAGCAGCTCGGGACTAGCGGGGGTAGAGCAGTACTTC	CASSSGLAGVEQYF
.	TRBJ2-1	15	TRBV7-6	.	TGTGCCAGCAGCTTAGACGGGGGGCTCTACAATGAGCAGTTCTTC	CASSLDGGLYNEQFF
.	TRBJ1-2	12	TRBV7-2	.	TGTGCCAGCAGCTTAAGGACCTATGGCTACACCTTC	CASSLRTYGYTF
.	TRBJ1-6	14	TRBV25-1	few	TGTGCCAGCACCCCTAGCTCCTATAATTCACCCCTCCACTTT	CASTPSSYNSPLHF
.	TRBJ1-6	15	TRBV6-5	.	TGTGCCAGCAGTTACTCTGAGGACGGAAATTCACCCCTCCACTTT	CASSYSEDGNSPLHF
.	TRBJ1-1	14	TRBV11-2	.	TGTGCCAGCAGCCCGGGGGGGGCGGACACTGAAGCTTTCTTT	CASSPGGADTEAFF
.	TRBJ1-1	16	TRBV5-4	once	TGTGCCAGCAGCTCGGCGGTCGGGGCGGTGAACACTGAAGCTTTCTTT	CASSSAVGAVNTEAFF
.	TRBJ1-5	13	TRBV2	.	TGTGCCAGCTCGGAGAGGGGCAATCAGCCCCAGCATTTT	CASSERGNQPQHF
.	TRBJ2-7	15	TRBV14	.	TGTGCCAGCAGCCAAGTAGGGGGAGCCCAATACGAGCAGTACTTC	CASSQVGGAQYEQYF
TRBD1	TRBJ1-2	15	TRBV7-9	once	TGTGCCAGCAGCTTAAAGGACAGGGGAAAGCATGGCTACACCTTC	CASSLKDRGKHGYTF